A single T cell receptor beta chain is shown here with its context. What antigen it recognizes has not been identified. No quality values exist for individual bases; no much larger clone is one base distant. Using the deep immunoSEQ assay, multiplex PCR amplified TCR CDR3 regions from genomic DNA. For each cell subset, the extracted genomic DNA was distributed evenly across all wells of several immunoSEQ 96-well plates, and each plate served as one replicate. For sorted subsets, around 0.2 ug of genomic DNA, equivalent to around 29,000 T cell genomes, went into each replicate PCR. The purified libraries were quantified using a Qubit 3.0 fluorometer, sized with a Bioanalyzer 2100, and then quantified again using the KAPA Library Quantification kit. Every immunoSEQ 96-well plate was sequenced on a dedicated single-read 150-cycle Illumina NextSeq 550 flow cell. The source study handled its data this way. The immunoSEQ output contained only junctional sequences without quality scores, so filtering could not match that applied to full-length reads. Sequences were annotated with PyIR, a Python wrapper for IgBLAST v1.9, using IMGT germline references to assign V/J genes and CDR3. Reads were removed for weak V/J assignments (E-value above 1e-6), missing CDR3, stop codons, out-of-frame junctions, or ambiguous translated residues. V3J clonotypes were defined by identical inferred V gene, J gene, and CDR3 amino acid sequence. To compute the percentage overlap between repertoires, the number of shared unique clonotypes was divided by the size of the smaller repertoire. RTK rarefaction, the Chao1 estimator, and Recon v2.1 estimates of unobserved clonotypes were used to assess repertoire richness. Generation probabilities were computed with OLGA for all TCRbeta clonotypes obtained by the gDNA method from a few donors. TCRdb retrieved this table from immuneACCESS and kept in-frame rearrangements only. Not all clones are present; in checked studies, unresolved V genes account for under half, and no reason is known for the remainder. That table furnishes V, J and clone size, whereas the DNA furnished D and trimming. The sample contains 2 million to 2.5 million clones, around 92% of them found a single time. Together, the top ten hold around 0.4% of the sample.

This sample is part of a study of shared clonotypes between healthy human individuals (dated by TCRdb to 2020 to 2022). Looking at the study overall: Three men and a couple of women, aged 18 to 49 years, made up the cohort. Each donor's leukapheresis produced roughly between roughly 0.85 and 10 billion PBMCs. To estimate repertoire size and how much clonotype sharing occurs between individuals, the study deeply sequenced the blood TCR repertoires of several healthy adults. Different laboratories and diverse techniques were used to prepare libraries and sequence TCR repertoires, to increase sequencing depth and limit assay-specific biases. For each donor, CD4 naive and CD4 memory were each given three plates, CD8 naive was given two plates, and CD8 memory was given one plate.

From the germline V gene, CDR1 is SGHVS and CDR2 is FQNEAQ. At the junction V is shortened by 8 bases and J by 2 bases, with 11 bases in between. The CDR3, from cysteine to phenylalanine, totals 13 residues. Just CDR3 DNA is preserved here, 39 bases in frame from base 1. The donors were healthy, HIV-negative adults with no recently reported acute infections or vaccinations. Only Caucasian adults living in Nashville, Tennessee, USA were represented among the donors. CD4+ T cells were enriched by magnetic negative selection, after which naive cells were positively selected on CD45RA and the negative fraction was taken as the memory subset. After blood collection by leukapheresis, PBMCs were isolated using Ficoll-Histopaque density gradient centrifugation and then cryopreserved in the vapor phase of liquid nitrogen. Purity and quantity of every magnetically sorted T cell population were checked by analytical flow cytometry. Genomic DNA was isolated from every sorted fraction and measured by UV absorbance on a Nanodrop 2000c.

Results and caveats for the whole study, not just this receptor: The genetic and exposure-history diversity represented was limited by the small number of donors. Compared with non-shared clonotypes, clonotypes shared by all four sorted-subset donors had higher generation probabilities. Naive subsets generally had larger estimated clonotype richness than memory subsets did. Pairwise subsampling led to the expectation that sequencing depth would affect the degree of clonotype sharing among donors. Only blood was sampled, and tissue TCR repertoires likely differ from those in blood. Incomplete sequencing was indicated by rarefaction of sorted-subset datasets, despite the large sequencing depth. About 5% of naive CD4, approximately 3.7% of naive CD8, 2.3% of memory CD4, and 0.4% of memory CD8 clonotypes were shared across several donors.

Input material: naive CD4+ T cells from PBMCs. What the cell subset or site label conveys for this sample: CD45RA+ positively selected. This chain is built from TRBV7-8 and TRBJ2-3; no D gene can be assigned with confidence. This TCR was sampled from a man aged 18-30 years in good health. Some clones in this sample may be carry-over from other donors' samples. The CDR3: CASRQRTTDTQYF. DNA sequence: TGTGCCAGCCGGCAGAGGACCACAGATACGCAGTATTTT.